This is a list of T cell receptor beta chains from one sample in a study of T-cell reconstitution after alpha-beta-depleted transplantation in children. MiXCR, applied by TCRdb to the PCR reads, yields one record per CDR3 protein. This repertoire shows about 350,000 distinct CDR3 sequences, 13% found once; its top ten account for 3.5% to 4.5%. The specimen was PBMCs, collected from the stem cell graft. The source of these receptors is a human donor who donated a stem cell graft to a child with Fanconi anemia. Both conserved end residues are part of each CDR3. A D gene is named only where the DNA matches it firmly. Expanded clones get a size class; other rows say once, few or many, or leave the size out.

TRBV12-3/TRBV12-4	.	.	TRBJ1-1	TGTGTCAGCAGTTTAGAGAAGGAACCCAAAGCTTTCTTT	CVSSLEKEPKAFF
TRBV5-1	TRBD1	.	TRBJ1-2	TGCGCCAGCAGCCCCGGGACAGGGGAAAACTATGGCTACACCTTC	CASSPGTGENYGYTF
TRBV20-1	.	few	TRBJ2-5	TGCAGTGCTGGAAGGTATTGGGAAGAGACCCAGTACTTC	CSAGRYWEETQYF
TRBV3-1	.	many	TRBJ1-5	TGTGCCAGCAGCCAATTCGGGGGGAGTCGTCAGCCCCAGCATTTT	CASSQFGGSRQPQHF
TRBV4-3	TRBD2	.	TRBJ2-1	TGCGCCAGCAGCCAAGTCGGGGGGGAGCACGAGCAGTTCTTC	CASSQVGGEHEQFF
TRBV12-3/TRBV12-4	.	many	TRBJ1-1	TGTGCCAGCACTCCTGGGACGGTGAACACTGAAGCTTTCTTT	CASTPGTVNTEAFF
TRBV3-1	.	many	TRBJ2-2	TGTGCCAGCAGCCAGGGCCAGAACACCGGGGAGCTGTTTTTT	CASSQGQNTGELFF
TRBV7-2	TRBD2	.	TRBJ2-1	TGTGCCAGCAGCTTGTCCGGGACTAGCAGGAATGAGCAGTTCTTC	CASSLSGTSRNEQFF
TRBV12-3/TRBV12-4	TRBD1	.	TRBJ2-7	TGTGCCAGCAGTTTAAACAGGGGGGACGAGCAGTACTTC	CASSLNRGDEQYF
TRBV15	TRBD1	few	TRBJ2-5	TGTGCCACCAGCAGAGACCGGACAGGTGGGGAGACCCAGTACTTC	CATSRDRTGGETQYF
TRBV20-1	TRBD1	.	TRBJ1-6	TGCAGTGCTAGGGGGCAGGGGGAACCCCTCCACTTT	CSARGQGEPLHF
TRBV7-8	.	.	TRBJ2-1	TGTGCCAGCAGCCTCGGCGGAGGGACACTTTACAATGAGCAGTTCTTC	CASSLGGGTLYNEQFF
TRBV12-3/TRBV12-4	.	many	TRBJ1-5	TGTGCCAGCAGTTTTGCAGGGTTGAATCAGCCCCAGCATTTT	CASSFAGLNQPQHF
TRBV9	.	many	TRBJ2-7	TGTGCCAGCAGAGGGGACCAGGGCTACGAGCAGTACTTC	CASRGDQGYEQYF
TRBV9	.	many	TRBJ1-3	TGTGCCAGCAGCCCTTGGGCCCCCTCTGGAAACACCATATATTTT	CASSPWAPSGNTIYF
TRBV5-1	TRBD2	few	TRBJ2-5	TGCGCCAGCAGCTTGGATCCCCTAGCGGGGGGGCGGGAGACCCAGTACTTC	CASSLDPLAGGRETQYF
TRBV4-3	TRBD1	.	TRBJ1-2	TGCGCCAGCAGCCAAGATGAGGGGGCGAATGGCTACACCTTC	CASSQDEGANGYTF
TRBV20-1	TRBD1	.	TRBJ2-1	TGCAGTGCTAGAGGGACAGGGGTTAGCTCCTACAATGAGCAGTTCTTC	CSARGTGVSSYNEQFF
TRBV7-5	.	few	TRBJ1-1	.	CISVSEAYRFLAGKNTEAFF
TRBV6-5	.	many	TRBJ1-1	TGTGCCAGCAGTTCCTGGAGCCTGAACACTGAAGCTTTCTTT	CASSSWSLNTEAFF
TRBV9	TRBD2	.	TRBJ2-7	TGTGCCAGCAGCGTAGTAACTAGCGGGGAGCAGTACTTC	CASSVVTSGEQYF
TRBV20-1	.	few	TRBJ1-2	TGCAGTGTTTCGAAATCTAACTATGGCTACACCTTC	CSVSKSNYGYTF
TRBV5-1	.	.	TRBJ1-1	TGCGCCAGCAGCTTTCTGGAACCCAGGGGAGGGACTGAAGCTTTCTTT	CASSFLEPRGGTEAFF
TRBV5-1	.	few	TRBJ2-1	TGCGCCAGCAGCTTGGCGGGCCGGGGGGAGCAGTTCTTC	CASSLAGRGEQFF
TRBV18	.	once	TRBJ2-7	TGTGCCAGCTCACCACGGGGACAAACCACCTACGAGCAGTACTTC	CASSPRGQTTYEQYF
TRBV10-3	TRBD1	few	TRBJ1-2	TGTGCCATCAGTGAGCGAGGGGGACAGGGGGCGCAGAGCTATGGCTACACCTTC	CAISERGGQGAQSYGYTF
TRBV19	TRBD1	.	TRBJ2-5	TGTGCCAGTAGCCTACAGGGGCCACAAGAGACCCAGTACTTC	CASSLQGPQETQYF
TRBV29-1	.	.	TRBJ1-1	TGCAGCGTCGGGGGGGATCCTGAAGCTTTCTTT	CSVGGDPEAFF
TRBV29-1	TRBD2	.	TRBJ2-3	TGCAGCGTTGTGGGAGGGAGCCGAGAATACACAGATACGCAGTATTTT	CSVVGGSREYTDTQYF
TRBV20-1	TRBD2	many	TRBJ2-1	TGCAGTGCTCTCAGTTACGGGGGGAGCTCCTACAATGAGCAGTTCTTC	CSALSYGGSSYNEQFF
TRBV25-1	.	.	TRBJ1-2	TGTGCCAGCAGTGAAGGACTCGACTATGGCTACACCTTC	CASSEGLDYGYTF
TRBV12-3/TRBV12-4	TRBD2	few	TRBJ2-4	TGTGCCAGCAGACTAGCGGGGGGCAACCCCCAAAACATTCAGTACTTC	CASRLAGGNPQNIQYF
TRBV24-1	.	.	TRBJ1-5	TGTGCCACCAGTGGCACAGGTCGTGATCAGCCCCAGCATTTT	CATSGTGRDQPQHF
TRBV5-1	.	few	TRBJ1-1	TGCGCCAGCAAACCAGAGGCAGCGAACACTGAAGCTTTCTTT	CASKPEAANTEAFF
TRBV25-1	.	many	TRBJ1-2	TGTGCCAGCAGTGTCGGGGCTCGGAACTATGGCTACACCTTC	CASSVGARNYGYTF
TRBV7-2	.	many	TRBJ2-5	TGTGCCAGCAGTTCTGGACTCGGACTGGAAGAGACCCAGTACTTC	CASSSGLGLEETQYF
TRBV20-1	.	.	TRBJ2-1	TGCAGTGCTAGGCGGACCGGGAATATATACAATGAGCAGTTCTTC	CSARRTGNIYNEQFF
TRBV6-1	TRBD1	.	TRBJ1-1	TGTGCCAGCAGTACCTCCGACAGGGTCGTTAACACTGAAGCTTTCTTT	CASSTSDRVVNTEAFF
TRBV5-6	TRBD2	once	TRBJ2-7	TGTGCCAGCAGCTCCTTTAGCGGGGGGGTTACCTACGAGCAGTACTTC	CASSSFSGGVTYEQYF
TRBV10-3	.	.	TRBJ2-7	TGTGCCATCAGTGAGGGGGTTTCCTACGAGCAGTACTTC	CAISEGVSYEQYF
TRBV14	.	.	TRBJ1-1	TGTGCCAGCAGCCGAGGTCCCAGGTGGGAGAACACTGAAGCTTTCTTT	CASSRGPRWENTEAFF
TRBV2	.	many	TRBJ2-2	TGTGCCAGCAGTGACCAAGGGATGGGGCGGGGCGTCACCGGGGAGCTGTTTTTT	CASSDQGMGRGVTGELFF
TRBV29-1	TRBD2	.	TRBJ2-1	TGCAGCGTTGAAGATTGGGGGACTAGCGGGGGGAATGAGCAGTTCTTC	CSVEDWGTSGGNEQFF
TRBV4-3	.	.	TRBJ1-3	TGCGCCAGCAGCCAAGAAGGGCTGACCTCTGGAAACACCATATATTTT	CASSQEGLTSGNTIYF
TRBV5-1	TRBD2	few	TRBJ2-3	TGCGCCAGCAGCTTGGAAGCCAGCGGGGGTGATACGCAGTATTTT	CASSLEASGGDTQYF
TRBV29-1	TRBD1	few	TRBJ1-2	TGCAGCGTTGAAGATCCGACAGGGAACTATGGCTACACCTTC	CSVEDPTGNYGYTF
TRBV24-1	.	.	TRBJ1-5	TGTGCCACCAGTAACGTTTGGATGGATCAGCCCCAGCATTTT	CATSNVWMDQPQHF
TRBV7-9	.	few	TRBJ2-1	TGTGCCAGCACCGCGGACGGGAGCTCCTACAATGAGCAGTTCTTC	CASTADGSSYNEQFF
TRBV7-2	.	few	TRBJ2-1	TGTGCCAGCACCCTTATATCTTTCAATGAGCAGTTCTTC	CASTLISFNEQFF
TRBV20-1	.	few	TRBJ1-4	TGCAGTGCTAAGGGAACTGAAAAACTGTTTTTT	CSAKGTEKLFF